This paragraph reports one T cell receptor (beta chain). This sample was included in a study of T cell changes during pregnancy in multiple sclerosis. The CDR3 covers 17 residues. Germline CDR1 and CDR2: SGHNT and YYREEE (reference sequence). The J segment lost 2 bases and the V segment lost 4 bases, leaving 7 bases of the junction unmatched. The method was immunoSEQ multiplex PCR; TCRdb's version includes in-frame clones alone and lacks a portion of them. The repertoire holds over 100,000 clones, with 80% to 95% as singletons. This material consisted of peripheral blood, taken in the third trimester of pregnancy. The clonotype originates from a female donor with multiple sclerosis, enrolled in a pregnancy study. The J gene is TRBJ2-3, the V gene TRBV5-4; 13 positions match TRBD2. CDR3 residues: CASSQGGLAGLTDTQYF. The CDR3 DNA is TGTGCCAGCAGCCAAGGGGGACTAGCGGGACTCACAGATACGCAGTATTTT.